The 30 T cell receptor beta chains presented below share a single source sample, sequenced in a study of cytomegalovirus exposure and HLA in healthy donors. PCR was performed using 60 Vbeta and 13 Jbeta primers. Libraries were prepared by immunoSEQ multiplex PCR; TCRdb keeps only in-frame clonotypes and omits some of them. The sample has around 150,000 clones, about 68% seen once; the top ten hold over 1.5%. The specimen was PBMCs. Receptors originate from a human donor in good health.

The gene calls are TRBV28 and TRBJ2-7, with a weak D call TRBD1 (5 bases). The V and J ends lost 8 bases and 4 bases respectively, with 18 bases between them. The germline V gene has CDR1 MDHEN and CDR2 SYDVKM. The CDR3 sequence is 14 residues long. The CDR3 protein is CASSIGQLDYEQYF. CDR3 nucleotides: TGTGCCAGCTCGATAGGACAATTAGATTACGAGCAGTACTTC.

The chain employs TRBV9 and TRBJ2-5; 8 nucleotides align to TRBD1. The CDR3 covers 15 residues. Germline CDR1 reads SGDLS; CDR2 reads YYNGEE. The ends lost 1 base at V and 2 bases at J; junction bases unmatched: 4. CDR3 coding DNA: TGTGCCAGCAGCGTAAGACAGGGGCCACAAGAGACCCAGTACTTC. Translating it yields CASSVRQGPQETQYF.

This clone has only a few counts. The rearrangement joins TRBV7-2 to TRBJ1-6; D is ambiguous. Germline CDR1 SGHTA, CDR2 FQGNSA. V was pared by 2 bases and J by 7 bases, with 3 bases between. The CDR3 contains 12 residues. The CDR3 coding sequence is TGTGCCAGCAGCTTACCGAATTCACCCCTCCACTTT. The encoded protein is CASSLPNSPLHF.

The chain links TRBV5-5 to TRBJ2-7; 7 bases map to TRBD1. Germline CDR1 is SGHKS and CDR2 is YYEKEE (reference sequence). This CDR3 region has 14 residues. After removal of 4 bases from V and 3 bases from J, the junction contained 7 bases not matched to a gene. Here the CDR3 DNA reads TGTGCCAGCAGCCAGGGGGTTCGTGACTACGAGCAGTACTTC. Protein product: CASSQGVRDYEQYF.

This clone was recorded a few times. CDR3 sequence reads: CASGSTSVWGNEQFF. DNA for the CDR3: TGTGCTAGTGGTTCTACTAGCGTGTGGGGCAATGAGCAGTTCTTC. The chain uses TRBV12-5 and TRBJ2-1; 7 bases are shared with TRBD2. J was trimmed by 6 bases and V by 4 bases; bases with no gene match: 9. CDR1 and CDR2 (germline): LGHNT, FRNRAP. This CDR3 has 15 amino acids. The whole variable domain, remainder taken from reference TRBV12-5 and TRBJ2-1, is DARVTQTPRHKVTEMGQEVTMRCQPILGHNTVFWYRQTMMQGLELLAYFRNRAPLDDSGMPKDRFSAEMPDATLATLKIQPSEPRDSAVYFCASGSTSVWGNEQFFGPGTRLTVL.

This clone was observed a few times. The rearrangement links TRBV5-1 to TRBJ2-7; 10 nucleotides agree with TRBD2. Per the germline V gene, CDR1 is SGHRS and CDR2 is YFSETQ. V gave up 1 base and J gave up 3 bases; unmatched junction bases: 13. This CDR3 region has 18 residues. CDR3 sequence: CASSLYGQPGLANYEQYF. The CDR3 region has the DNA TGCGCCAGCAGCTTGTACGGGCAACCGGGACTAGCGAACTACGAGCAGTACTTC.

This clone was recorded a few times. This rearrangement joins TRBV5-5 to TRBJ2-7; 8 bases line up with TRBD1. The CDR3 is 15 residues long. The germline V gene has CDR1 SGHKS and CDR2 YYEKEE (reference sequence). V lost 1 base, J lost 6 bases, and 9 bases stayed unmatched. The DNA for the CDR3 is TGTGCCAGCAGCTTGATGCAGGGGGCGCTTCTCGAGCAGTACTTC. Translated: CASSLMQGALLEQYF.

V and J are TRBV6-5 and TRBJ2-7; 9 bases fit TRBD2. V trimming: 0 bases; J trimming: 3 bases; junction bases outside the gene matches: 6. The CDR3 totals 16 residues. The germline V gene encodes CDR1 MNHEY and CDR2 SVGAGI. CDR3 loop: CASSYSASSGNYEQYF. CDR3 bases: TGTGCCAGCAGTTACTCGGCTTCTAGCGGGAACTACGAGCAGTACTTC.

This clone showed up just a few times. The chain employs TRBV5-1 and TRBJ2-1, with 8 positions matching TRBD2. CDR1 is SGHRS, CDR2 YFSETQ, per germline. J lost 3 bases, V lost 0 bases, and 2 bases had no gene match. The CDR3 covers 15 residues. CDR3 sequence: CASSLEGLDYNEQFF. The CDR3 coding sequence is TGCGCCAGCAGCTTGGAGGGACTAGACTACAATGAGCAGTTCTTC.

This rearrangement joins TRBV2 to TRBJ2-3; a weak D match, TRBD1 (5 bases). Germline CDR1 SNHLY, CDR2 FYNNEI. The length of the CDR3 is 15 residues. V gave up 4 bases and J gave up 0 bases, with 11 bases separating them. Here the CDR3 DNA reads TGTGCCAGCAGTGGTTCAGGGTTAAGCACAGATACGCAGTATTTT. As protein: CASSGSGLSTDTQYF.

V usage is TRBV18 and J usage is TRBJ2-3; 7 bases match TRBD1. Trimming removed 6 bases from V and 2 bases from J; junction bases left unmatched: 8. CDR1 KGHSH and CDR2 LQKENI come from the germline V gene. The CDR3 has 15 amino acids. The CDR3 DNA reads TGTGCCAGCTCTTTCGGGACAGCAGACACAGATACGCAGTATTTT. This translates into CASSFGTADTDTQYF. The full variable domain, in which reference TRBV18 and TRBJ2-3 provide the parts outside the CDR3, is NAGVMQNPRHLVRRRGQEARLRCSPMKGHSHVYWYRQLPEEGLKFMVYLQKENIIDESGMPKERFSAEFPKEGPSILRIQQVVRGDSAAYFCASSFGTADTDTQYFGPGTRLTVL.

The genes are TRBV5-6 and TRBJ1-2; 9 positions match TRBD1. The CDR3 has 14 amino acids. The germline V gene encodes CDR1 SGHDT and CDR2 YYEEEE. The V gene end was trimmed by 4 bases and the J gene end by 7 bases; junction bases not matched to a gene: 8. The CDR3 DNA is TGTGCCAGCAGCCTGCTGACAGGGGGATCTGGCTACACCTTC. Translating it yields CASSLLTGGSGYTF.

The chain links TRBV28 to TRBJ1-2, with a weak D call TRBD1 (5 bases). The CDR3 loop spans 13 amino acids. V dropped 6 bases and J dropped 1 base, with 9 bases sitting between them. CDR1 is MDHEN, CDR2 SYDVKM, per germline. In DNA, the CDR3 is TGTGCCAGCAGGACCCAGGGTAACTATGGCTACACCTTC. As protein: CASRTQGNYGYTF.

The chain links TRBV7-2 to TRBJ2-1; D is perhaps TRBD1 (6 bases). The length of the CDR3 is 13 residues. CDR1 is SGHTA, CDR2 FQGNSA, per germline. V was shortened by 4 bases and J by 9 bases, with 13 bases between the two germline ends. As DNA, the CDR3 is TGTGCCAGCAGCTCTCAGGGGAACGCTGAGCAGTTCTTC. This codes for CASSSQGNAEQFF. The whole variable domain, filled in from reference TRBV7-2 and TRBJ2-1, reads GAGVSQSPSNKVTEKGKDVELRCDPISGHTALYWYRQSLGQGLEFLIYFQGNSAPDKSGLPSDRFSAERTGGSVSTLTIQRTQQEDSAVYLCASSSQGNAEQFFGPGTRLTVL.

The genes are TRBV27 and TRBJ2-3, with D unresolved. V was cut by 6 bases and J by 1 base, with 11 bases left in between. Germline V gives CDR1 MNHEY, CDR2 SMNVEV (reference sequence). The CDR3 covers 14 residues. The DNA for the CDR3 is TGTGCCAGCAGCTTAGAGGCGGGCACAGATACGCAGTATTTT. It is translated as CASSLEAGTDTQYF.

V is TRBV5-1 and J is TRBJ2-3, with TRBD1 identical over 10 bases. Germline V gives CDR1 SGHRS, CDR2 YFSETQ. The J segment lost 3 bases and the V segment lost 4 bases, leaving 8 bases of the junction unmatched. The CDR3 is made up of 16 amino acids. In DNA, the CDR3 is TGCGCCAGCAGCGAAGAGACAGGGGGCCCGACAGATACGCAGTATTTT. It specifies CASSEETGGPTDTQYF.

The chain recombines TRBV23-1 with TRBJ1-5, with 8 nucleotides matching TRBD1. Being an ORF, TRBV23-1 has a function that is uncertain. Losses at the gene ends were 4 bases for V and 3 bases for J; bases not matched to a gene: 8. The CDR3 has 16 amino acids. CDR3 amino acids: CASSRRGQANNQPQHF. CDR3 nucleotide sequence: TGCGCCAGCAGTCGGAGGGGACAGGCTAACAATCAGCCCCAGCATTTT.

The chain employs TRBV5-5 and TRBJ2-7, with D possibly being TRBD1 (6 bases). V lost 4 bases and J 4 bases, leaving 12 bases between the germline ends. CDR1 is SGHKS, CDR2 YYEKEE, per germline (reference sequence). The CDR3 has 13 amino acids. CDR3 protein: CASSQRTDYEQYF. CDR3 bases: TGTGCCAGCAGCCAACGGACAGATTACGAGCAGTACTTC.

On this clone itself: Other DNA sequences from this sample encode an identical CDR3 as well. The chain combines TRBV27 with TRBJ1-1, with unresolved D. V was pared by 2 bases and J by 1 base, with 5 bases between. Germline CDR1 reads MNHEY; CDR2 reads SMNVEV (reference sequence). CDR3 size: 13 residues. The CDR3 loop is CASSLGRNTEAFF. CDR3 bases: TGTGCCAGCAGTTTAGGTAGGAACACTGAAGCTTTCTTT.

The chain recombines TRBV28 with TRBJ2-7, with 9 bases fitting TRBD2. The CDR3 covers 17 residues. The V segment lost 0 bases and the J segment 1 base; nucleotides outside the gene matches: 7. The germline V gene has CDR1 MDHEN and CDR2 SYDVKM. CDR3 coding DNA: TGTGCCAGCAGTTTATGGCCCAGCGGGAGGAGGTCCTACGAGCAGTACTTC. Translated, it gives CASSLWPSGRRSYEQYF.

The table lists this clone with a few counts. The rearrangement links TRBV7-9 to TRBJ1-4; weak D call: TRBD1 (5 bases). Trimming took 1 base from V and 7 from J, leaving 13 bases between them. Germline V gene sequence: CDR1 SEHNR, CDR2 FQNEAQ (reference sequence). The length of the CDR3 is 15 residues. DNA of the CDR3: TGTGCCAGCAGCTTAGGTTCAGGGCTGGGTGAAAAACTGTTTTTT. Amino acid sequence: CASSLGSGLGEKLFF.

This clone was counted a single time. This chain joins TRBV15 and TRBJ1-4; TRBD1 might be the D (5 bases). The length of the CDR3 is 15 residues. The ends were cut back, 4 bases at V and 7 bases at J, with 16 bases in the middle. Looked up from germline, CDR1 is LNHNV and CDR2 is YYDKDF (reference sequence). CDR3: CATSMDTPLPEKLFF. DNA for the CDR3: TGTGCCACCAGCATGGACACCCCGTTACCTGAAAAACTGTTTTTT.

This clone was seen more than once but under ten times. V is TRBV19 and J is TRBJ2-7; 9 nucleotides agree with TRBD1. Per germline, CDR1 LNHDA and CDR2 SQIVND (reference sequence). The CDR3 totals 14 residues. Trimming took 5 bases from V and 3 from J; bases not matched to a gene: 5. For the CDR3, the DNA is TGTGCCAGTAGTGCGGGGACAGGGAGCTACGAGCAGTACTTC. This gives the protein CASSAGTGSYEQYF.

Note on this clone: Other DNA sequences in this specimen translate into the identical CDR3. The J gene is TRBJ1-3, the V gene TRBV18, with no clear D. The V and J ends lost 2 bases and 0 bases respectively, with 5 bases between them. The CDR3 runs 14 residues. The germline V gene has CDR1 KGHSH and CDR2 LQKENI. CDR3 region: CASSPGGSGNTIYF. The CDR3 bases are TGTGCCAGCTCACCAGGAGGCTCTGGAAACACCATATATTTT. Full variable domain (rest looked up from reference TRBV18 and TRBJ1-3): NAGVMQNPRHLVRRRGQEARLRCSPMKGHSHVYWYRQLPEEGLKFMVYLQKENIIDESGMPKERFSAEFPKEGPSILRIQQVVRGDSAAYFCASSPGGSGNTIYFGEGSWLTVV.

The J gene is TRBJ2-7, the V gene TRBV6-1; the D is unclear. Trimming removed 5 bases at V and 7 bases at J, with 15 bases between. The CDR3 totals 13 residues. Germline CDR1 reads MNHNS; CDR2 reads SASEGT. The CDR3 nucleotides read TGTGCCAGCAGTTTACACATGGCGAGGGAGCAGTACTTC. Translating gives CASSLHMAREQYF.

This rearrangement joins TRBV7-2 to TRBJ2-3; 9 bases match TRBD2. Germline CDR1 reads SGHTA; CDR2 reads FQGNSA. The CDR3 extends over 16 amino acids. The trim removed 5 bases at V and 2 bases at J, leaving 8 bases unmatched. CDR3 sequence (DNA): TGTGCCAGCAGCCCCCCCGCTAGCGGGGTCACAGATACGCAGTATTTT. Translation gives CASSPPASGVTDTQYF.

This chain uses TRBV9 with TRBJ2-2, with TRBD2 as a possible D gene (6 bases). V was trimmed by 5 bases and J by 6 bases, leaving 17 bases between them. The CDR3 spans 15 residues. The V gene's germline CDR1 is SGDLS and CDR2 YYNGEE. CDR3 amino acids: CASSRRDSLPGELFF. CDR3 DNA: TGTGCCAGCAGTCGCCGGGACTCCCTCCCCGGGGAGCTGTTTTTT.

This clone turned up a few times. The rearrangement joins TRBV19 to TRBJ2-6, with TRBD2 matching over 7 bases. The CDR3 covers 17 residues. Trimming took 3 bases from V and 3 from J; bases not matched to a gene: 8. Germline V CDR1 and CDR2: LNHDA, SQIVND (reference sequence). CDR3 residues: CASSIAGRAFGANVLTF. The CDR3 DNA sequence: TGTGCCAGTAGTATCGCAGGGAGGGCCTTTGGGGCCAACGTCCTGACTTTC.

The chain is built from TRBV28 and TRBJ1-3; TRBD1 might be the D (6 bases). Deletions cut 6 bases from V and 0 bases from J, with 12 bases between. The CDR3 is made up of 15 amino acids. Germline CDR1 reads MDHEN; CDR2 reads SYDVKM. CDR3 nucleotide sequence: TGTGCCAGCAGCTTTACAGGGATCTCTGGAAACACCATATATTTT. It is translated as CASSFTGISGNTIYF.

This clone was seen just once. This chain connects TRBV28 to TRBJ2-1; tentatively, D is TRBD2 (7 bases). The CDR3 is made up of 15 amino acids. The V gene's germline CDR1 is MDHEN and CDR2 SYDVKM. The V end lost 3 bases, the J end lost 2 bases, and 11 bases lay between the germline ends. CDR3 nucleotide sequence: TGTGCCAGCAGTTTGGGGGGGCGCCCCTACAATGAGCAGTTCTTC. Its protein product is CASSLGGRPYNEQFF. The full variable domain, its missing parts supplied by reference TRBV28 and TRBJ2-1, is DVKVTQSSRYLVKRTGEKVFLECVQDMDHENMFWYRQDPGLGLRLIYFSYDVKMKEKGDIPEGYSVSREKKERFSLILESASTNQTSMYLCASSLGGRPYNEQFFGPGTRLTVL.